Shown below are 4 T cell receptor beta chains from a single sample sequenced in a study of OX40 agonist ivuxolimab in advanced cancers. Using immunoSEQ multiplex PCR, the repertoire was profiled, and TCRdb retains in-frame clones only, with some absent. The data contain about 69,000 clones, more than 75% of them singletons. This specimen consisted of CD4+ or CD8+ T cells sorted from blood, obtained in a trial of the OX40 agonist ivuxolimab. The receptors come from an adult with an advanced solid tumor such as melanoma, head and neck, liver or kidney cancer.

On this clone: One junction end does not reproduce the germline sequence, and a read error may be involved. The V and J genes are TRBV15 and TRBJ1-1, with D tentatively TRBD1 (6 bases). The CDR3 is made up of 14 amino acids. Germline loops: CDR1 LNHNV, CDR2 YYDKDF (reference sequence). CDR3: CTTSRPQGSTEAFF. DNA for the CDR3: TGTACCACCAGCAGGCCCCAGGGGAGCACTGAAGCTTTCTTT.

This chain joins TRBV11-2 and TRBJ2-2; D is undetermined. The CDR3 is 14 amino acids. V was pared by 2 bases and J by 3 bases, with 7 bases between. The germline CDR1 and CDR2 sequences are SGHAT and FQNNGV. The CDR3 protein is CASSLIGYTGELFF. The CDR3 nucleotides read TGTGCCAGCAGCTTAATAGGGTACACCGGGGAGCTGTTTTTT.

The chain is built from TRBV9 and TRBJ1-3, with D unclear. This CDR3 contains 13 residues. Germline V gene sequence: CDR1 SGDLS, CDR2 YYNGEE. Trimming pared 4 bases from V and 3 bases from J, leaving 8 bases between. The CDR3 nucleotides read TGTGCCAGCAGCTTCGCGGGTGGAAACACCATATATTTT. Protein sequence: CASSFAGGNTIYF.

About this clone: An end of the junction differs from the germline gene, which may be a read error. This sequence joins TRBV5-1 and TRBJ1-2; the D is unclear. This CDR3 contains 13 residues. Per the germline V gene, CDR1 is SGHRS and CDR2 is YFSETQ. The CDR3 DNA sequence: TGCGCCAGCAACTTGGAGGGTAACTATGGCTACACCTTC. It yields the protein CASNLEGNYGYTF.